This entry concerns a single TCR beta chain. The data originate from a study of blood T cell repertoires in COVID-19. Overall study context: Acute-phase and convalescent COVID-19 samples originated in the United States, Italy and Spain.

Under the authors' procedure: Nucleated cell counts were estimated from reference gene primer amplification. Profiling relied on immunoSEQ multiplex PCR, and the TCRdb table lists in-frame clones only, not all of them. V and J calls and clone size follow that table, whereas D and trimming were derived from the DNA. The sample includes roughly 330,000 clones, under 90% of them seen just once. V shed 5 bases, J shed 0 bases, and the junction held 9 bases outside the gene matches. This CDR3 has 17 amino acids. The germline V gene has CDR1 MDHEN and CDR2 SYDVKM. Cohort assignment relied on participant-reported clinical history. Either two negative PCRs, clearance, or symptom resolution qualified Cohort 3 donors as recovered.

This receptor was identified in a woman in her late teens or twenties who had recovered from COVID-19. This rearrangement joins TRBV28 to TRBJ1-3; 8 bases line up with TRBD1. The specimen sequenced was PBMCs or T cells enriched from blood (not recorded which). The CDR3 is CASSGGGQAYSGNTIYF. The CDR3 nucleotides read TGTGCCAGCAGTGGGGGGGGACAGGCTTACTCTGGAAACACCATATATTTT. Complete variable domain (other parts from reference TRBV28 and TRBJ1-3): DVKVTQSSRYLVKRTGEKVFLECVQDMDHENMFWYRQDPGLGLRLIYFSYDVKMKEKGDIPEGYSVSREKKERFSLILESASTNQTSMYLCASSGGGQAYSGNTIYFGEGSWLTVV.